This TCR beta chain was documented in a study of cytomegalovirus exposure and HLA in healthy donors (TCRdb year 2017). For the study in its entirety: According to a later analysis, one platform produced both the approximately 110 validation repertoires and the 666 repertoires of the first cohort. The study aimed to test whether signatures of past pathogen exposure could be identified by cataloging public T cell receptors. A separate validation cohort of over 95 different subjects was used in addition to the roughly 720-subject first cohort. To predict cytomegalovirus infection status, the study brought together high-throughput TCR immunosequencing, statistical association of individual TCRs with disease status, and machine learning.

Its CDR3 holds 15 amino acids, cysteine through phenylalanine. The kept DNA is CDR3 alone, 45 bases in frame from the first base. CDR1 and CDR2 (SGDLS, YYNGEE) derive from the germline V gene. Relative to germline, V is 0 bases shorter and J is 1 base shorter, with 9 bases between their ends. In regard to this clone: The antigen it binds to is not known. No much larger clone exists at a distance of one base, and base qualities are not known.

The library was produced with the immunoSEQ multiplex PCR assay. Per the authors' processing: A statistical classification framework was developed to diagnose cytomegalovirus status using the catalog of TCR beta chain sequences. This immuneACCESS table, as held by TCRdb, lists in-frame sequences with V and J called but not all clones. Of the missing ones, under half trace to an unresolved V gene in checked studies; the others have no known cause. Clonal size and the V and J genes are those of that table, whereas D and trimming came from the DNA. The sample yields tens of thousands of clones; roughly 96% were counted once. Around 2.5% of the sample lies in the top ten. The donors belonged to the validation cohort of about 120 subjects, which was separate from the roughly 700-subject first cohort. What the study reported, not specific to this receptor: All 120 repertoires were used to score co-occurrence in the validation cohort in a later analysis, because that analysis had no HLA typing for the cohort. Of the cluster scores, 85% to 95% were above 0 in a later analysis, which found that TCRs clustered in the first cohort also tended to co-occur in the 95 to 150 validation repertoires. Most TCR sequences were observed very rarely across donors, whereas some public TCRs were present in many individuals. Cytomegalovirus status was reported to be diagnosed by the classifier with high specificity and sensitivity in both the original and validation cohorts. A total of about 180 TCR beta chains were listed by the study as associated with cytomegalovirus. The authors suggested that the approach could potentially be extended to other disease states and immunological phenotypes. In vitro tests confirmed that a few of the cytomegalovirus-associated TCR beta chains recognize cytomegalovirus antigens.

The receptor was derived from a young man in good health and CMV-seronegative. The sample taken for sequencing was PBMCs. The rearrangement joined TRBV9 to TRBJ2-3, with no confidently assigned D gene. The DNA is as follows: TGTGCCAGCAGCGTAGACCCCCTAGGCACAGATACGCAGTATTTT. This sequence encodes CASSVDPLGTDTQYF.